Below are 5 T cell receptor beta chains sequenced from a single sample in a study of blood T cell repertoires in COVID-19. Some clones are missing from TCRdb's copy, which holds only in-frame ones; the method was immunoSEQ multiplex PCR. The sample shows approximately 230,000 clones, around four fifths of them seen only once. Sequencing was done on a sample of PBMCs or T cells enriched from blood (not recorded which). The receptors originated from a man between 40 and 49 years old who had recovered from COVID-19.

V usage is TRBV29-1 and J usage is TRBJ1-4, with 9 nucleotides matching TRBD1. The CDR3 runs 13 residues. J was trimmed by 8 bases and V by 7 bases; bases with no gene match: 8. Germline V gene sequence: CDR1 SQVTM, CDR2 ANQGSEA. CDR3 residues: CSGGLGTGEKLFF. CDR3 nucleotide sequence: TGCAGCGGGGGGCTGGGGACAGGGGAAAAACTGTTTTTT.

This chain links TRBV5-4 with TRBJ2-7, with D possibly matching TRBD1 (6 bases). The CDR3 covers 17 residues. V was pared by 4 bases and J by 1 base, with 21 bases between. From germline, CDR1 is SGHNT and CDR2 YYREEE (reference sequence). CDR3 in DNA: TGTGCCAGCAGCCCGCCCCATACAGGGCCGGTGTCCTACGAGCAGTACTTC. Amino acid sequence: CASSPPHTGPVSYEQYF. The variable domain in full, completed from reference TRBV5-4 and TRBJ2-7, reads ETGVTQSPTHLIKTRGQQVTLRCSSQSGHNTVSWYQQALGQGPQFIFQYYREEENGRGNFPPRFSGLQFPNYSSELNVNALELDDSALYLCASSPPHTGPVSYEQYFGPGTRLTVT.

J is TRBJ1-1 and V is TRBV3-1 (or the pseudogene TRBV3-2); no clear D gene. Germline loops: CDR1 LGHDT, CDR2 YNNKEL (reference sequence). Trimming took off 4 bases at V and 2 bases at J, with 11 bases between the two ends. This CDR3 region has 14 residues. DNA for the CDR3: TGTGCCAGCAGCCGCCGGGAGGGTAACACTGAAGCTTTCTTT. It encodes CASSRREGNTEAFF.

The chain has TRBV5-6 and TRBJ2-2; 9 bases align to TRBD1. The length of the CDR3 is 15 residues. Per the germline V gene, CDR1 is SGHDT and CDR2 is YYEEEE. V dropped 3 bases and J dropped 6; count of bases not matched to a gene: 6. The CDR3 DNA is TGTGCCAGCAGCTGGGGACAGGGAGACTCCGGGGAGCTGTTTTTT. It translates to CASSWGQGDSGELFF.

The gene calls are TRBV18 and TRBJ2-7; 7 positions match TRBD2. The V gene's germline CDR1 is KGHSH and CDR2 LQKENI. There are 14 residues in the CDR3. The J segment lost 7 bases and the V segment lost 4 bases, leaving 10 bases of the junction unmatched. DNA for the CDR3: TGTGCCAGCTCACATCCGGGAGGCACTGAGGAGCAGTACTTC. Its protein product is CASSHPGGTEEQYF.